The 27 T cell receptor beta chains in this list originate from one sample, sequenced in a study of OX40 agonist ivuxolimab in advanced cancers. The protocol was immunoSEQ multiplex PCR, while the TCRdb copy is restricted to in-frame clones and leaves out a portion. The sample includes 65,000 to 95,000 clones, 88% seen only once; the top ten take approximately 0.47%. This specimen consisted of CD4+ or CD8+ T cells sorted from blood, obtained in a trial of the OX40 agonist ivuxolimab. The receptors shown here come from an adult with an advanced solid tumor such as melanoma, head and neck, liver or kidney cancer.

V gene TRBV6-4 combines with J gene TRBJ2-2; possible D gene TRBD1, 7 bases. The ends were cut back, 6 bases at V and 3 bases at J, with 11 bases in the middle. This CDR3 is 14 amino acids long. The V gene's germline CDR1 is MRHNA and CDR2 SNTAGT. The CDR3 DNA sequence: TGTGCCAGCAGGCGGGACAGAGACACCGGGGAGCTGTTTTTT. This translates into CASRRDRDTGELFF.

The gene calls are TRBV5-1 and TRBJ2-3; TRBD1 matches at 7 bases. This CDR3 is 14 amino acids long. V was pared by 3 bases and J by 2 bases, with 3 bases of the junction left unmatched. From germline, CDR1 is SGHRS and CDR2 YFSETQ. For the CDR3, the DNA is TGCGCCAGCAGCTCGGACAGGCCCACAGATACGCAGTATTTT. Residues: CASSSDRPTDTQYF.

The rearrangement uses TRBV18 and TRBJ1-6, with D hard to call. The V gene lost 6 bases and the J gene lost 8 bases, with 17 bases spanning the gap. Germline V gene lookup returns CDR1 KGHSH and CDR2 LQKENI. The CDR3 runs to 15 residues. CDR3 protein: CASSLAGGRYSPLHF. CDR3 sequence (DNA): TGTGCCAGCTCCCTCGCGGGCGGCCGTTATTCACCCCTCCACTTT.

This rearrangement joins TRBV25-1 to TRBJ1-4, with a tentative D call TRBD1 (6 bases). This CDR3 has 15 residues. Germline V gives CDR1 MGHDK, CDR2 SYGVNS. V gave up 1 base and J gave up 8 bases, with 14 bases separating them. CDR3 amino acids: CASSESRGRSEKLFF. The DNA for the CDR3 is TGTGCCAGCAGTGAATCCCGGGGGCGCTCCGAAAAACTGTTTTTT.

This clone was picked up one time. The chain has TRBV2 and TRBJ2-2; no reliable D call. Germline CDR1 reads SNHLY; CDR2 reads FYNNEI. V was cut by 2 bases and J by 0 bases, with 10 bases left in between. The CDR3 is made up of 16 amino acids. Here the CDR3 reads CASSELGPANTGELFF. As DNA, the CDR3 is TGTGCCAGCAGTGAATTGGGTCCCGCGAACACCGGGGAGCTGTTTTTT.

This rearrangement joins TRBV7-8 to TRBJ2-6, with 11 bases matching TRBD1. CDR1 is SGHVS and CDR2 is FQNEAQ in the germline V gene. The CDR3 spans 20 residues. Germline trimming cut 1 base from V and 0 bases from J; bases unmatched to any gene: 8. This chain's CDR3 is CASSLGTGGVLFSGANVLTF. For the CDR3, the DNA is TGTGCCAGCAGCTTAGGGACAGGGGGCGTTCTATTCTCTGGGGCCAACGTCCTGACTTTC. Based on the CDR3 plus reference TRBV7-8 and TRBJ2-6, the full variable domain is GAGVSQSPRYKVAKRGQDVALRCDPISGHVSLFWYQQALGQGPEFLTYFQNEAQLDKSGLPSDRFFAERPEGSVSTLKIQRTQQEDSAVYLCASSLGTGGVLFSGANVLTFGAGSRLTVL.

The chain is built from TRBV7-9 and TRBJ1-1; D gene ambiguous. Per the germline V gene, CDR1 is SEHNR and CDR2 is FQNEAQ (reference sequence). The CDR3 totals 13 residues. Trimming took off 4 bases at V and 2 bases at J, with 8 bases between the two ends. CDR3 DNA sequence: TGTGCCAGCAGCTGGGGAGGAAACACTGAAGCTTTCTTT. Amino acids: CASSWGGNTEAFF.

The chain joins TRBV7-8 to TRBJ1-2; 9 nucleotides align to TRBD1. V was clipped by 4 bases and J by 4 bases; unmatched bases: 4. CDR1 is SGHVS and CDR2 is FQNEAQ in the germline V gene. CDR3 length: 14 residues. For the CDR3, the DNA is TGTGCCAGCAGCTCGGACAGGGGACTCTATGGCTACACCTTC. This sequence encodes CASSSDRGLYGYTF.

V gene TRBV4-1 combines with J gene TRBJ2-2; weak D call: TRBD2 (7 bases). The CDR3 has 20 residues. Trimming removed 3 bases from V and 4 bases from J, with 27 bases in between. The germline CDR1 and CDR2 sequences are MGHRA and YSYEKL. DNA for the CDR3: TGCGCCAGCAGCCATGGGACACTAGGGGGGGTCGGTATCAGCACCGGGGAGCTGTTTTTT. This translates into CASSHGTLGGVGISTGELFF.

The genes are TRBV14 and TRBJ2-7; a possible D gene is TRBD1 (6 bases). Trimming removed 3 bases at V and 2 bases at J, with 17 bases between. The length of the CDR3 is 16 residues. CDR1 is SGHDN, CDR2 FVKESK, per germline. The CDR3 DNA reads TGTGCCAGCAGCCAGGTAAAGACAGGTATCCCCTACGAGCAGTACTTC. Translation: CASSQVKTGIPYEQYF.

As DNA, the CDR3 is TGTGCCAGCAGCTTAGTTAACCGGGACGTCTATGGCTACACCTTC. This codes for CASSLVNRDVYGYTF. This chain connects TRBV11-2 to TRBJ1-2, with D tentatively TRBD1 (5 bases). This CDR3 region has 15 residues. V was clipped by 1 base and J by 4 bases, with 13 bases between them. CDR1 is SGHAT, CDR2 FQNNGV, per germline.

This clone turned up a few times. This chain uses TRBV15 with TRBJ1-2; no firm D call. The CDR3 runs to 13 residues. CDR1 and CDR2 (germline): LNHNV, YYDKDF (reference sequence). V was clipped by 0 bases and J by 2 bases, with 4 bases between them. The CDR3 coding sequence is TGTGCCACCAGCAGAGACCGGAACTATGGCTACACCTTC. Translated, it gives CATSRDRNYGYTF.

The V call is TRBV6-1, the J call TRBJ2-5; 7 bases fit TRBD1. Germline values: CDR1 MNHNS, CDR2 SASEGT. The CDR3 consists of 13 residues. V was clipped by 5 bases and J by 7 bases; unmatched bases: 7. The CDR3 region has the DNA TGTGCCAGCAGTCGGGACAGCCCCTTGACCCAGTACTTC. Translation gives CASSRDSPLTQYF.

This chain uses TRBV25-1 with TRBJ1-1; unclear D gene. CDR1 and CDR2 from the germline V gene are MGHDK and SYGVNS. This CDR3 has 15 residues. The ends were cut back, 6 bases at V and 4 bases at J, with 18 bases in the middle. CDR3 residues: CASSPSQVGSTEAFF. The CDR3 nucleotides are TGTGCCAGCAGCCCCAGCCAGGTTGGAAGCACTGAAGCTTTCTTT.

The rearrangement joins TRBV2 to TRBJ1-2; a possible D gene is TRBD1 (5 bases). Germline V gives CDR1 SNHLY, CDR2 FYNNEI. V lost 4 bases and J lost 1, with 13 bases in between. CDR3 length: 15 amino acids. The CDR3 loop is CASSARGGDNYGYTF. Here the CDR3 DNA reads TGTGCCAGCAGTGCCCGGGGCGGGGATAACTATGGCTACACCTTC.

The rearrangement uses TRBV12-5 and TRBJ1-1; no reliable D call. The CDR3 covers 14 residues. Trimming left V 7 bases short and J 1 base short, with 13 bases between. Germline CDR1 reads LGHNT; CDR2 reads FRNRAP. The DNA for the CDR3 is TGTGCTAGTGCCCGCGGGCAACCGAACACTGAAGCTTTCTTT. It is translated as CASARGQPNTEAFF.

This rearrangement joins TRBV5-4 to TRBJ2-1; the match to TRBD2 covers 8 bases. The V gene's germline CDR1 is SGHNT and CDR2 YYREEE (reference sequence). V lost 3 bases, J lost 7 bases, and 6 bases stayed unmatched. The CDR3 length is 14 residues. CDR3 bases: TGTGCCAGCAGCTCCACCGGGACTAGGAATGAGCAGTTCTTC. Protein product: CASSSTGTRNEQFF.

J is TRBJ2-7 and V is TRBV5-1; 7 nucleotides agree with TRBD1. V was pared by 1 base and J by 6 bases, with 10 bases of the junction left unmatched. The germline V gene encodes CDR1 SGHRS and CDR2 YFSETQ. The CDR3 has 15 residues. This chain's CDR3 is CASSLLGQRDSEQYF. Written as DNA, the CDR3 is TGCGCCAGCAGCTTGTTGGGACAGAGGGATTCCGAGCAGTACTTC.

The gene calls are TRBV6-6 and TRBJ2-7; tentatively, D is TRBD1 (5 bases). The V and J ends lost 2 bases and 4 bases respectively, with 12 bases between them. The CDR3 runs to 14 residues. The germline CDR1 and CDR2 sequences are MNHNY and SVGAGI (reference sequence). This CDR3 reads CASSYKSRGYEQYF. The DNA of the CDR3 is TGTGCCAGCAGTTACAAATCAAGGGGTTACGAGCAGTACTTC.

This clone was detected only once. V and J are TRBV6-1 and TRBJ2-7; D tentatively reads TRBD1 or TRBD2 (5 bases each). Germline CDR1 reads MNHNS; CDR2 reads SASEGT. With 6 bases removed from V and 2 bases from J, the gap between germline ends came to 11 bases. CDR3 length equals 13 residues. CDR3 DNA sequence: TGTGCCAGCAGCCTACCGGGACCCTACGAGCAGTACTTC. Translating gives CASSLPGPYEQYF.

The chain employs TRBV6-5 and TRBJ2-7; D ambiguous. CDR1 and CDR2 from the germline V gene are MNHEY and SVGAGI. The CDR3 loop spans 11 amino acids. V dropped 0 bases and J dropped 6 bases, with 3 bases sitting between them. This CDR3 reads CASSYSGEQYF. The CDR3 DNA reads as TGTGCCAGCAGTTACTCGGGCGAGCAGTACTTC.

This chain uses TRBV28 with TRBJ1-2; TRBD1 matches at 8 bases. The V gene's germline CDR1 is MDHEN and CDR2 SYDVKM. The CDR3 covers 14 residues. V lost 7 bases and J lost 7; bases outside the gene matches: 11. This chain's CDR3 is CASTRAGQVSGYTF. Here the CDR3 DNA reads TGTGCCAGCACTCGCGCGGGACAGGTGTCTGGCTACACCTTC.

This chain connects TRBV11-2 to TRBJ2-1, with a tentative D call TRBD1 (5 bases). Trimming stripped 6 bases from V and 8 bases from J, with 20 bases between. CDR1 and CDR2 (germline): SGHAT, FQNNGV. The CDR3 extends over 15 amino acids. The CDR3 loop is CASRPPRGAGHEQFF. CDR3 DNA sequence: TGTGCCAGCAGACCCCCTAGGGGCGCTGGCCATGAGCAGTTCTTC. Full variable domain (rest looked up from reference TRBV11-2 and TRBJ2-1): EAGVAQSPRYKIIEKRQSVAFWCNPISGHATLYWYQQILGQGPKLLIQFQNNGVVDDSQLPKDRFSAERLKGVDSTLKIQPAKLEDSAVYLCASRPPRGAGHEQFFGPGTRLTVL.

The J gene is TRBJ1-1, the V gene TRBV9; D perhaps matches TRBD1 (6 bases). Germline lookup yields CDR1 SGDLS and CDR2 YYNGEE. The V and J ends lost 4 bases and 0 bases respectively, with 13 bases between them. This CDR3 has 15 residues. CDR3 coding DNA: TGTGCCAGCAGCCCAGGGGTGGATATGAACACTGAAGCTTTCTTT. Protein product: CASSPGVDMNTEAFF.

The chain couples TRBV2 to TRBJ1-2; possible D gene TRBD1, 6 bases. CDR3 size: 13 residues. Germline V gives CDR1 SNHLY, CDR2 FYNNEI. V was shortened by 3 bases and J by 7 bases, with 12 bases between the two germline ends. The CDR3 nucleotides read TGTGCCAGCAGTGAGACGGGGGCCGGTGGCTACACCTTC. Amino acid sequence: CASSETGAGGYTF.

This chain connects TRBV5-1 to TRBJ1-1; D remains unclear. V lost 3 bases to trimming and J lost 3 bases, with 12 bases between them. Per the germline V gene, CDR1 is SGHRS and CDR2 is YFSETQ. CDR3 size: 14 residues. CDR3 sequence: CASSSRPGDTEAFF. CDR3 coding DNA: TGCGCCAGCAGCTCCCGTCCCGGGGACACTGAAGCTTTCTTT.

V gene TRBV9 combines with J gene TRBJ2-1; D tentatively fits TRBD1 or TRBD2 (5 bases each). V was trimmed by 3 bases and J by 6 bases, leaving 22 bases between them. Germline V CDR1 and CDR2: SGDLS, YYNGEE. The CDR3 totals 17 residues. The DNA for the CDR3 is TGTGCCAGCAGCGCTGCACCGGGACCTTTTCTTGGCAATGAGCAGTTCTTC. Amino acid sequence: CASSAAPGPFLGNEQFF.